The T cell receptor beta chain under discussion was sequenced for a study of identical twins. This clonotype was seen a handful of times. TCRdb re-analysed the 5' RACE reads in MiXCR, keeping a single row per CDR3 protein. This table has around 570,000 distinct CDR3 sequences, around a tenth appearing once. This CDR3 has 15 amino acids. CDR1 is WNHNN and CDR2 is SYGVQD in the germline V gene (reference sequence). The V gene end was trimmed by 3 bases and the J gene end by 3 bases; junction bases not matched to a gene: 2. The same data also contributed to another study, on yellow fever vaccine responses in identical twins.

This clonotype was obtained from a woman aged 18 to 35 in good health. The sequenced sample consisted of PBMCs. This chain links TRBV10-1 with TRBJ2-2; 9 positions match TRBD1. Here the CDR3 reads CASSEGTGYTGELFF. CDR3 nucleotide sequence: TGCGCCAGCAGTGAAGGGACAGGGTACACCGGGGAGCTGTTTTTT.